The clone carrying this T cell receptor beta chain was found many times. Listed TCR primers, together with previously described methods, were used for the bulk TCR libraries. TCRdb used MiXCR to reprocess the PCR reads, holding one entry per CDR3 protein. Seen here are about 100,000 distinct CDR3 sequences, approximately 40% observed once, and the top ten hold about 4.2%. The data belong to a study of molecular identifiers for immune sequencing clone quantification. V dropped 5 bases and J dropped 4 bases, with 6 bases sitting between them. CDR1 and CDR2 from the germline V gene are SEHNR and FQNEAQ (reference sequence). This CDR3 is 12 amino acids long.

The gene calls are TRBV7-9 and TRBJ1-5, with D possibly matching TRBD1 (5 bases). Material: naive CD8+ T cells from blood, with Jurkat cell RNA spiked in. The sample's subset: FACS-sorted CD8+CD4-CCR7+CD45RA+ naive T cells. The receptor's source is a human donor in good health. Some libraries in this study had Jurkat cell RNA spiked in. The CDR3 DNA reads TGTGCCAGCAGCCGACAGAATCAGCCCCAGCATTTT. Its protein is CASSRQNQPQHF.